Following are 14 T cell receptor beta chains from one sample sequenced in a study of blood T cell repertoires in COVID-19. Only in-frame clones appear in the TCRdb table, and some are missing; sequencing was by immunoSEQ multiplex PCR. The table shows 120,000 to 150,000 clones, with around 83% occurring only once. The sample was PBMCs or T cells enriched from blood (not recorded which). These receptors all stem from a woman between 45 and 60 years old who had been exposed to COVID-19.

The V gene is TRBV7-2, the J gene TRBJ1-2; 8 positions agree with TRBD1. Trimming removed 5 bases from V and 7 bases from J; junction bases left unmatched: 6. Germline V gene lookup returns CDR1 SGHTA and CDR2 FQGNSA. The CDR3 extends over 13 amino acids. CDR3: CASSPDRVGGYTF. DNA of the CDR3: TGTGCCAGCAGCCCGGACAGGGTCGGTGGCTACACCTTC.

This chain joins TRBV7-9 and TRBJ2-1; TRBD2 might be the D (6 bases). Germline loops: CDR1 SEHNR, CDR2 FQNEAQ (reference sequence). The V end was cut by 5 bases, the J end by 5 bases, with 19 bases between. This CDR3 contains 16 residues. CDR3 region: CASSPLVWEADNEQFF. Here the CDR3 DNA reads TGTGCCAGCAGCCCCCTGGTGTGGGAGGCGGACAATGAGCAGTTCTTC.

The chain combines TRBV3-1 (or the pseudogene TRBV3-2) with TRBJ1-6; D is uncertain. The CDR3 loop spans 13 amino acids. Looked up from germline, CDR1 is LGHDT and CDR2 is YNNKEL (reference sequence). V was shortened by 5 bases and J by 7 bases, with 9 bases between the two germline ends. CDR3 region: CASSADINSPLHF. In DNA, the CDR3 is TGTGCCAGCAGCGCGGATATCAATTCACCCCTCCACTTT.

J is TRBJ2-1 and V is TRBV11-3, with 9 bases aligning to TRBD1. There are 13 residues in the CDR3. V lost 5 bases to trimming and J lost 8 bases; unmatched junction nucleotides: 4. Germline loops: CDR1 SGHNT, CDR2 YENEEA. The CDR3 DNA reads as TGTGCCAGCAGCGTACAGGGGGCAGATGAGCAGTTCTTC. Translated, it gives CASSVQGADEQFF. Looking up the rest from reference TRBV11-3 and TRBJ2-1 gives the full variable domain: EAGVVQSPRYKIIEKKQPVAFWCNPISGHNTLYWYLQNLGQGPELLIRYENEEAVDDSQLPKDRFSAERLKGVDSTLKIQPAELGDSAVYLCASSVQGADEQFFGPGTRLTVL.

This chain joins TRBV7-9 and TRBJ1-2, with D perhaps matching TRBD1 (6 bases). The V end lost 2 bases, the J end lost 5 bases, and 15 bases lay between the germline ends. The CDR3 consists of 15 residues. Germline CDR1 reads SEHNR; CDR2 reads FQNEAQ (reference sequence). The CDR3 DNA sequence: TGTGCCAGCAGCTTAATTGTAGGGCAGGGGTATGGCTACACCTTC. Amino acids: CASSLIVGQGYGYTF.

The chain has TRBV6-5 and TRBJ2-1, with a possible D match to TRBD2 (9 bases). The CDR3 runs to 15 residues. The germline gives CDR1 MNHEY, CDR2 SVGAGI. V lost 6 bases, J lost 9 bases, and 21 bases lay in between. The CDR3 protein is CASSPGGGRASEQFF. DNA for the CDR3: TGTGCCAGCAGCCCAGGGGGCGGGAGGGCCTCTGAGCAGTTCTTC.

The chain uses TRBV6-5 and TRBJ2-7; D not certain. Germline V gene lookup returns CDR1 MNHEY and CDR2 SVGAGI. Trimming pared 2 bases from V and 0 bases from J, leaving 11 bases between. The CDR3 runs 15 residues. CDR3 sequence: CASSYVGGSSYEQYF. CDR3 bases: TGTGCCAGCAGTTACGTTGGCGGTAGCTCCTACGAGCAGTACTTC.

The CDR3 spells CASSGWTVITDTQYF. The CDR3, as DNA: TGTGCCAGCAGTGGGTGGACAGTTATCACAGATACGCAGTATTTT. The J gene is TRBJ2-3, the V gene TRBV2, with D perhaps matching TRBD1 (6 bases). Deletions cut 4 bases from V and 2 bases from J, with 13 bases between. The length of the CDR3 is 15 residues. Germline lookup yields CDR1 SNHLY and CDR2 FYNNEI.

This chain joins TRBV11-2 and TRBJ1-4; 8 bases match TRBD1. V lost 5 bases to trimming and J lost 4 bases; unmatched junction nucleotides: 18. This CDR3 has 19 amino acids. The V gene's germline CDR1 is SGHAT and CDR2 FQNNGV. CDR3 region: CASSLPDRVAPRGNEKLFF. Written as DNA, the CDR3 is TGTGCCAGCAGCCTACCGGACAGGGTGGCTCCTAGGGGTAATGAAAAACTGTTTTTT. The full variable domain, rest sourced from reference TRBV11-2 and TRBJ1-4, is EAGVAQSPRYKIIEKRQSVAFWCNPISGHATLYWYQQILGQGPKLLIQFQNNGVVDDSQLPKDRFSAERLKGVDSTLKIQPAKLEDSAVYLCASSLPDRVAPRGNEKLFFGSGTQLSVL.

The V and J genes are TRBV19 and TRBJ1-3, with TRBD1 matching over 10 bases. The ends lost 4 bases at V and 1 base at J; junction bases unmatched: 7. CDR3 size: 17 residues. Germline V gene lookup returns CDR1 LNHDA and CDR2 SQIVND (reference sequence). CDR3 DNA: TGTGCCAGTAGTACCGGGACAGGGGCTTTTTCTGGAAACACCATATATTTT. It translates to CASSTGTGAFSGNTIYF.

The chain combines TRBV6-1 with TRBJ2-1, with 7 bases matching TRBD1. The CDR3 loop spans 16 amino acids. Germline trimming cut 3 bases from V and 3 bases from J; bases unmatched to any gene: 8. The V gene's germline CDR1 is MNHNS and CDR2 SASEGT. This CDR3 reads CASSETGTAHYNEQFF. The DNA for the CDR3 is TGTGCCAGCAGTGAGACCGGGACAGCGCACTACAATGAGCAGTTCTTC.

This chain links TRBV14 with TRBJ2-1; TRBD2 matches 7 bases. V lost 5 bases, J lost 9 bases, and 10 bases stayed unmatched. Germline values: CDR1 SGHDN, CDR2 FVKESK. The CDR3 is 14 amino acids. The CDR3 protein is CASSSGLVALEQFF. CDR3 coding DNA: TGTGCCAGCAGCTCCGGACTAGTCGCTCTTGAGCAGTTCTTC.

The V gene is TRBV6-2 or TRBV6-3, the J gene TRBJ1-5; 7 bases map to TRBD1. This CDR3 contains 18 residues. V lost 5 bases, J lost 0 bases, and 13 bases stayed unmatched. CDR1 MNHEY and CDR2 SVGEGT come from the germline V gene. CDR3 sequence: CASSGPTLGGYSNQPQHF. The CDR3 region has the DNA TGTGCCAGCAGTGGACCCACCCTAGGGGGCTATAGCAATCAGCCCCAGCATTTT.

This chain connects TRBV6-5 to TRBJ1-5; D not resolved. V was cut by 6 bases and J by 0 bases, with 9 bases left in between. Germline V CDR1 and CDR2: MNHEY, SVGAGI. The CDR3 is 14 amino acids. Here the CDR3 DNA reads TGTGCCAGCAGCACAGAGTATAGCAATCAGCCCCAGCATTTT. The encoded protein is CASSTEYSNQPQHF.